This is a list of T cell receptor beta chains from one sample in a study of T-cell reconstitution after alpha-beta-depleted transplantation in children. TCRdb called the PCR reads again in MiXCR, with one record for every CDR3 protein. Of 100,000 to 120,000 distinct CDR3 sequences in the sample, approximately 6.6% are singletons; the top ten hold roughly 24%. The sample consisted of PBMCs, mostly from graft donor cells, taken 360 days after TCRalphabeta/CD19-depleted stem cell transplant. The source is a male patient aged 2 to 10 who had a stem cell transplant for acute lymphoblastic leukemia, so the T cells may come from the graft donor. Each CDR3 is given with its conserved first and last residue. A D gene is named only where the DNA matches it firmly. Only some rows state a clone size, as once, few, many or a class for expanded clones.

TGTGCCAGCAGCCTGGGACAGGGAAACATTCAGTACTTC	CASSLGQGNIQYF	few	TRBJ2-4	TRBV6-1	TRBD1
TGTGCCAGCAGTTACCGGGACAGGGGTAGTACAGATACGCAGTATTTT	CASSYRDRGSTDTQYF	many	TRBJ2-3	TRBV6-5	TRBD1
TGTGCCAGCAGCTTTCCCTCCAGGAGGACAGATACGCAGTATTTT	CASSFPSRRTDTQYF	many	TRBJ2-3	TRBV7-8	-
TGCGCCAGCAGCTTGAAAAGCGGACTAGCGGCCTACGAGCAGTACTTC	CASSLKSGLAAYEQYF	many	TRBJ2-7	TRBV5-1	TRBD2
TGTGCCACCAGCCAAGGAGGACAGGGCGGAAACTATGGCTACACCTTC	CATSQGGQGGNYGYTF	-	TRBJ1-2	TRBV3-1	TRBD1
TGTGCCAGCAGCGCGGATGGCGGGGAGCCCCAGTACTTC	CASSADGGEPQYF	many	TRBJ2-5	TRBV28	-
TGTGCCAGCAGCCAAGACCAGGGGATTCGTTACAATGAGCAGTTCTTC	CASSQDQGIRYNEQFF	-	TRBJ2-1	TRBV14	-
TGCAGCGTCTCCGGGACAGGGGGCTTCGAGCAGTACTTC	CSVSGTGGFEQYF	few	TRBJ2-7	TRBV29-1	TRBD1
TGTGCCAGCACCCTAGCAGGAGAACGGTACGAGCAGTACTTC	CASTLAGERYEQYF	-	TRBJ2-7	TRBV3-1	-
TGCAGCCTTAACGTGTGTCGCACTGAAGCTTTCTTT	CSLNVCRTEAFF	many	TRBJ1-1	TRBV29-1	-
TGTGCCAGCAGCCCCGAGGAGTATAGCAATCAGCCCCAGCATTTT	CASSPEEYSNQPQHF	many	TRBJ1-5	TRBV12-3/TRBV12-4	-
TGTGCCAGCACCGGAAATCCGGGACTAGCGGGAGTTTTCCCCGGGGAGCTGTTTTTT	CASTGNPGLAGVFPGELFF	-	TRBJ2-2	TRBV9	TRBD2
TGTGCCAGCAGCGTAGGTACAGGGTTCAATGAGCAGTTCTTC	CASSVGTGFNEQFF	many	TRBJ2-1	TRBV9	-
TGCGCCAGCAGCCTAAGCTTGTCTGTACCCGATACGCAGTATTTT	CASSLSLSVPDTQYF	many	TRBJ2-3	TRBV4-3	-
TGTGCCAGCAGCTCGGGACAGGGTCGGCAGTATTTT	CASSSGQGRQYF	many	TRBJ2-3	TRBV7-3	TRBD1
TGTGCCACCATGGGGCGGGAGGGTGCCTTCGACGAGCAGTACTTC	CATMGREGAFDEQYF	-	TRBJ2-7	TRBV3-1	TRBD2
TGTGCCAGCAGTCCGCTTCAGGGGTTTGAGGCTTTCTTT	CASSPLQGFEAFF	many	TRBJ1-1	TRBV28	-
TGTGCCAGCAGCGTTGAGGGGGTGAAGGAACAGACAGATACGCAGTATTTT	CASSVEGVKEQTDTQYF	many	TRBJ2-3	TRBV9	-
TGTGCCAGCAGTTTATTATACGTAGGGGGCAATCAGCCCCAGCATTTT	CASSLLYVGGNQPQHF	-	TRBJ1-5	TRBV28	-
TGTGCCAGCAGCGTACAACTAGCGGGAGACGAAGAGCAGTTCTTC	CASSVQLAGDEEQFF	many	TRBJ2-1	TRBV9	TRBD2
TGCAGCGTTAAGTTCCAGCCACAAGAGACCCAGTACTTC	CSVKFQPQETQYF	many	TRBJ2-5	TRBV29-1	-
TGTGCCAGCGGCTCCTACGAGCAGTACTTC	CASGSYEQYF	many	TRBJ2-7	TRBV25-1	-
TGTGCCAGCAGCGACCCGGGACAGGGGGTCGACGAGCAGTACTTC	CASSDPGQGVDEQYF	-	TRBJ2-7	TRBV5-6	TRBD1
TGCAGTGCTAGAGAACCGGGACAATTGAACACTGAAGCTTTCTTT	CSAREPGQLNTEAFF	few	TRBJ1-1	TRBV20-1	-
TGCAGTGCCCCGACCGGGACAGGGGGAATCCCCGGGGAGCTGTTTTTT	CSAPTGTGGIPGELFF	many	TRBJ2-2	TRBV20-1	TRBD1
TGTGCCAGCAGCTACCTGCAAGGACGGGGGCAAGAAGAGACCCAGTACTTC	CASSYLQGRGQEETQYF	many	TRBJ2-5	TRBV5-6	-
TGTGCCGGTCAACCAACTGAAGCTTTCTTT	CAGQPTEAFF	-	TRBJ1-1	TRBV7-9	-
TGTGCCAGCAGCCTGACAACAACTAATGAAAAACTGTTTTTT	CASSLTTTNEKLFF	-	TRBJ1-4	TRBV7-9	-
TGCGCCAGCAGCTTGGCCCCAGGGGGCACTGAAGCTTTCTTT	CASSLAPGGTEAFF	many	TRBJ1-1	TRBV5-1	TRBD1
TGTGCCAGCAGTTTTGTCCCGGGACCTACCGAGCAGTACTTC	CASSFVPGPTEQYF	many	TRBJ2-7	TRBV28	-
TGCAGTGCTAGAGATAAGCAGGAGGTCTTGGATTACGAGCAGTACTTC	CSARDKQEVLDYEQYF	many	TRBJ2-7	TRBV20-1	-
TGCAGCGTCCCCGGGAGCGGCTACACCTTC	CSVPGSGYTF	many	TRBJ1-2	TRBV29-1	-
TGTGCCAGCTCCTCCGGTCGCTATGGCTACACCTTC	CASSSGRYGYTF	-	TRBJ1-2	TRBV7-2	-
TGTGCCAGCAGCTTTTTTGGGGTCAGGTCATTTTACGAGCAGTACTTC	CASSFFGVRSFYEQYF	many	TRBJ2-7	TRBV11-2	-
TGCAGTGCTAGAGTCCGACAGGAGACTTTCGAGCAGTACTTC	CSARVRQETFEQYF	many	TRBJ2-7	TRBV20-1	-
TGCGCCAGCAGCCCCGGACTAGCGCGCTACGAGCAGTACTTC	CASSPGLARYEQYF	many	TRBJ2-7	TRBV4-3	TRBD2
TGTGCCAGTCTCGAGGGACGGATTGCAGATACGCAGTATTTT	CASLEGRIADTQYF	once	TRBJ2-3	TRBV6-2/TRBV6-3	-
TGTGCCAGCAGCTCCGGGACTAGCGGTTACAATGAGCAGTTCTTC	CASSSGTSGYNEQFF	few	TRBJ2-1	TRBV9	TRBD2
TGTGCCAGCAGCCACAAAGGGACAGGGGACACCGGGGAGCTGTTTTTT	CASSHKGTGDTGELFF	-	TRBJ2-2	TRBV14	TRBD1
TGTGCCAGCAGCGTAGGTGCGGGGGGACGCTACGAGCAGTACTTC	CASSVGAGGRYEQYF	-	TRBJ2-7	TRBV9	TRBD2
TGTGCCAGCAGCTTGAAGCGGGGGGGCCCCGGGTGGCAGTATTTT	CASSLKRGGPGWQYF	few	TRBJ2-3	TRBV5-4	TRBD2
TGTGCCACCAGTGATTTAATGAACACTGAAGCTTTCTTT	CATSDLMNTEAFF	many	TRBJ1-1	TRBV24-1	-
TGTGCCAGCAGCCAGAGACAGGGATTGACTGAAGCTTTCTTT	CASSQRQGLTEAFF	few	TRBJ1-1	TRBV4-2	TRBD1
TGTGCCAGCAGCTTGGGGGACTTTTACGAGCAGTACTTC	CASSLGDFYEQYF	-	TRBJ2-7	TRBV5-4	-
TGCGCCAGCAGCTTGGAACTAGCGGGAGAGACCCAGTACTTC	CASSLELAGETQYF	many	TRBJ2-5	TRBV5-1	TRBD2
TGCAGTGCAAAGGACTCGAAGCGTGGCACAGATACGCAGTATTTT	CSAKDSKRGTDTQYF	-	TRBJ2-3	TRBV20-1	-
TGTGCCAGCGGGTTCCTGGACTTTCCTGTTTACAATGAGCAGTTCTTC	CASGFLDFPVYNEQFF	many	TRBJ2-1	TRBV7-2	-
TGTGCCACCATGGACAGGGCGAACTACGAGCAGTACTTC	CATMDRANYEQYF	many	TRBJ2-7	TRBV10-3	TRBD1
TGTGCCAGCAGTTTACCAGGGATTGGTGAGACCCAGTACTTC	CASSLPGIGETQYF	many	TRBJ2-5	TRBV28	-
TGTGCCAGCAGCTTACTCCTAGGCAACGAGCAGTTCTTC	CASSLLLGNEQFF	many	TRBJ2-1	TRBV7-3	-
TGTGCCAGCAGCTTCGTAGCGGGGACCTACAATGAGCAGTTCTTC	CASSFVAGTYNEQFF	many	TRBJ2-1	TRBV7-2	TRBD2
TGTGCCAGCAACCTTATGGAGAATCCTAATTCACCCCTCCACTTT	CASNLMENPNSPLHF	few	TRBJ1-6	TRBV28	-
TGTGCCAGCTCACCACCTATGGCCACTGAAGCTTTCTTT	CASSPPMATEAFF	-	TRBJ1-1	TRBV18	-
TGTGCCAGCACCGACAGTGCTAGCGGGCCAGATACGCAGTATTTT	CASTDSASGPDTQYF	few	TRBJ2-3	TRBV9	TRBD2
TGTGCCAGCTCAGCGACAGAGAACACCGGGGAGCTGTTTTTT	CASSATENTGELFF	-	TRBJ2-2	TRBV18	-
TGTGCCAGCAGCTTAGTAGGTGAGCAGTTCTTC	CASSLVGEQFF	many	TRBJ2-1	TRBV13	-
TGTGCCAGCAGTTACAGAAACCAAGAGACCCAGTACTTC	CASSYRNQETQYF	few	TRBJ2-5	TRBV6-5	-